This TCR beta chain was sequenced in a study of T cell changes during pregnancy in multiple sclerosis. This CDR3 has 17 residues. Unmatched junction bases numbered 6, after V lost 3 bases and J lost 0 bases. Germline lookup yields CDR1 SNHLY and CDR2 FYNNEI. Sequenced by immunoSEQ multiplex PCR; TCRdb stores in-frame clones only, minus some. The sample has roughly 74,000 clones, approximately 90% seen once. The rearrangement links TRBV2 to TRBJ2-3; the match to TRBD2 covers 10 bases. The specimen comprised peripheral blood, sampled before pregnancy. The TCR sequence derives from a female donor with multiple sclerosis, enrolled in a pregnancy study. The CDR3, as DNA: TGTGCCAGCAGTGACGAACTAGCGGGGTCTAGCACAGATACGCAGTATTTT. Its translation: CASSDELAGSSTDTQYF.